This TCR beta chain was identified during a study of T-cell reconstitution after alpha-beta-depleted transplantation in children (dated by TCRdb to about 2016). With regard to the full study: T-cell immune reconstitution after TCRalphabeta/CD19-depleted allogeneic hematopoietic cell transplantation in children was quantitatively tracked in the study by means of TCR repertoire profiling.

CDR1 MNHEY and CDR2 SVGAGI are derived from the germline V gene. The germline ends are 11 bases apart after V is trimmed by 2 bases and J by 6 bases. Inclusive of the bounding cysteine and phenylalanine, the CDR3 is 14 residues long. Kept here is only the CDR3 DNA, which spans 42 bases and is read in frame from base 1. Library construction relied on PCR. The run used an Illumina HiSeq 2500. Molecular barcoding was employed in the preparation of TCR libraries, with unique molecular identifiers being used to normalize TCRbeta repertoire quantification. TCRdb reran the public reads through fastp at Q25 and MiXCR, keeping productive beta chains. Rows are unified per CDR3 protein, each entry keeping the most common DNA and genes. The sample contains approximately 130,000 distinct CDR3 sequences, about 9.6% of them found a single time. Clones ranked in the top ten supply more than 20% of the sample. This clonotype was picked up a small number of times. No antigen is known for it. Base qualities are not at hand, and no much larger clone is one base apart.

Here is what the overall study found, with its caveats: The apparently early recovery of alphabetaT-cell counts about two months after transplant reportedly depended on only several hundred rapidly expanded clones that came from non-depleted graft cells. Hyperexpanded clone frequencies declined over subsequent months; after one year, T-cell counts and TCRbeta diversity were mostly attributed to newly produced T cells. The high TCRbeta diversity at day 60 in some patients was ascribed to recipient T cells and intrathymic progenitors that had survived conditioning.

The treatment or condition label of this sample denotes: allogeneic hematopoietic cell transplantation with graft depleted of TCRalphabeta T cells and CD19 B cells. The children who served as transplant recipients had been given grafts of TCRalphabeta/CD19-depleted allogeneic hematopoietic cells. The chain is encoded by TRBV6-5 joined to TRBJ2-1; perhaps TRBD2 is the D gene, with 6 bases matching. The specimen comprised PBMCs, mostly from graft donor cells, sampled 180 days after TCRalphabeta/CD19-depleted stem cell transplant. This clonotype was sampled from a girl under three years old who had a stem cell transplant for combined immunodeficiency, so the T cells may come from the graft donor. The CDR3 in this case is CASSYTGDSNEQFF. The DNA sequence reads TGTGCCAGCAGTTACACCGGGGACTCCAATGAGCAGTTCTTC.